A selection of T cell receptor beta chains follows, all from one sample in a study of cytomegalovirus exposure and HLA in healthy donors. TCRdb's table, derived via immunoSEQ multiplex PCR, lists solely in-frame clones and lacks some. The sample records 170,000 or so clones, more than 80% being singletons. The sample taken for sequencing was PBMCs. Receptor source: a boy between 10 and 17 years old in good health and CMV-seronegative. CDR3s include the opening cysteine and the closing phenylalanine or tryptophan. The D gene is left open where the match is weak. Size tells how often a clone was seen (once, few, many) or the class of an expanded clone, and some rows leave it out.

cdr3_nt: TGTGCCAGCAGCGGCGGACAGGGGCCGAACACTGAAGCTTTCTTT
cdr3_aa: CASSGGQGPNTEAFF
d_call: TRBD1
j_call: TRBJ1-1
clone_size: -
v_call: TRBV5-5

cdr3_nt: TGTGCCAGCAGCTCCGTACTTAATTCACCCCTCCACTTT
cdr3_aa: CASSSVLNSPLHF
d_call: -
j_call: TRBJ1-6
clone_size: -
v_call: TRBV7-2

cdr3_nt: TGCGCCAGCAGTCCCGGGACAGGGATCGGGGCCAACGTCCTGACTTTC
cdr3_aa: CASSPGTGIGANVLTF
d_call: TRBD1
j_call: TRBJ2-6
clone_size: -
v_call: TRBV10-1

cdr3_nt: TGCAGCGTTGAGACTTCGCGAGACACCATATATTTT
cdr3_aa: CSVETSRDTIYF
d_call: -
j_call: TRBJ1-3
clone_size: -
v_call: TRBV29-1

cdr3_nt: TGTGCCAGCAGTTCGACACTGAACACTGAAGCTTTCTTT
cdr3_aa: CASSSTLNTEAFF
d_call: -
j_call: TRBJ1-1
clone_size: -
v_call: TRBV27

cdr3_nt: TGTGCCACCAGCAGTGGAGGGAGGAGCTCCTACGAGCAGTACTTC
cdr3_aa: CATSSGGRSSYEQYF
d_call: -
j_call: TRBJ2-7
clone_size: -
v_call: TRBV15

cdr3_nt: TGTGCCAGTAGTATAGGGGAACAGGGGGACGAGCAGTACTTC
cdr3_aa: CASSIGEQGDEQYF
d_call: TRBD1
j_call: TRBJ2-7
clone_size: -
v_call: TRBV19

cdr3_nt: TGTGCTAGTGGTTTAAGGGGTTTGAACACTGAAGCTTTCTTT
cdr3_aa: CASGLRGLNTEAFF
d_call: -
j_call: TRBJ1-1
clone_size: once
v_call: TRBV12-5

cdr3_nt: TGTGCCAGCAGTTACAACAGACCCACAGATACGCAGTATTTT
cdr3_aa: CASSYNRPTDTQYF
d_call: -
j_call: TRBJ2-3
clone_size: -
v_call: TRBV6-5

cdr3_nt: TGTGCCTGGAGTATCCAGGGCGCACCCCTCCACTTT
cdr3_aa: CAWSIQGAPLHF
d_call: -
j_call: TRBJ1-6
clone_size: few
v_call: TRBV30

cdr3_nt: TGCAGCGTTGTTAATGGGACACTTAACTATGGCTACACCTTC
cdr3_aa: CSVVNGTLNYGYTF
d_call: -
j_call: TRBJ1-2
clone_size: -
v_call: TRBV29-1

cdr3_nt: TGTGCCAGCAGCGGCCGACTAGCGTTGGATACGCAGTATTTT
cdr3_aa: CASSGRLALDTQYF
d_call: TRBD2
j_call: TRBJ2-3
clone_size: -
v_call: TRBV9

cdr3_nt: TGTGCCTGGGCTAGCGGAGTATCCTACAATGAGCAGTTCTTC
cdr3_aa: CAWASGVSYNEQFF
d_call: TRBD2
j_call: TRBJ2-1
clone_size: -
v_call: TRBV30

cdr3_nt: TGTGCCAGCAGCCCCGAAGCGGGGGGGTACAATGAGCAGTTCTTC
cdr3_aa: CASSPEAGGYNEQFF
d_call: TRBD2
j_call: TRBJ2-1
clone_size: -
v_call: TRBV7-2

cdr3_nt: TGTGCCAGTAGTATGGGGGACAACTCCTACGAGCAGTACTTC
cdr3_aa: CASSMGDNSYEQYF
d_call: -
j_call: TRBJ2-7
clone_size: -
v_call: TRBV19

cdr3_nt: TGTGCCAGCAGTTGGGACAGGGGCCTCTACAATGAGCAGTTCTTC
cdr3_aa: CASSWDRGLYNEQFF
d_call: TRBD1
j_call: TRBJ2-1
clone_size: once
v_call: TRBV6-6